The text below deals with one TCR beta chain. Antigen unknown. The sequenced target, TCR beta, came from blood CD8+ and CD4+ T cells. These data come from a study of CD8 T cells in Susac syndrome. Study-level points and caveats: Acknowledgment was made by the study that its TCR sequencing and HLA analysis involved a relatively small number of individuals.

Random hexamers were used to reverse transcribe an amount of roughly 0.45 to 1 ug RNA. Each CDR3 protein is one row after TCRdb ran MiXCR on the immunoSEQ multiplex PCR reads. This table has around 160,000 distinct CDR3 sequences, just under 95% appearing once. Trimming pared 1 base from V and 4 bases from J, leaving 9 bases between. Germline-derived CDR1 and CDR2 are LGHDT and YNNKEL (reference sequence). The CDR3 sequence is 14 residues long. The sequenced sample was CD4+ T cells from PBMCs. This sequence was found in a human donor in good health. The V and J genes are TRBV3-1 and TRBJ2-3, with unresolved D. The CDR3 protein is CASSQVDAADTQYF. The CDR3 nucleotides are TGTGCCAGCAGCCAAGTGGATGCCGCAGATACGCAGTATTTT.